Below are 14 T cell receptor beta chains sequenced from a single sample in a study of T cells expressing NK-cell markers (dated by TCRdb to about 2020). The library was obtained by 5' RACE. The run used an Illumina HiSeq 2000. The reads, reprocessed by TCRdb, yield one row per CDR3 protein sequence and no DNA. For this sample, the table gives roughly 180,000 distinct CDR3 sequences. The ten largest clones capture around 20% of the sample. The specimen sequenced was blood T cells: a sorted CD56 or NKG2C T cell subset, CD4+ or CD8+ T cells, or bulk PBMC T cells (not recorded which). These receptors originate from a man aged 18 to 69 in good health.

The genes are TRBV11-3 and TRBJ2-1; TCRdb selects TRBD2, and the lack of DNA leaves this call unchecked. Germline loops: CDR1 SGHNT, CDR2 YENEEA. The CDR3 loop spans 15 amino acids. CDR3 amino acids: CASSLRSGDRNEQFF.

The chain recombines TRBV23-1 with TRBJ1-1. TRBV23-1 counts as an open reading frame of uncertain function. The CDR3 length is 14 residues. CDR3 sequence reads: CASITGRVNTEAFF.

The chain links TRBV9 to TRBJ1-1. Germline lookup yields CDR1 SGDLS and CDR2 YYNGEE. There are 16 residues in the CDR3. The CDR3: CASSPGAGGMNTEAFF. Drawing the rest from reference TRBV9 and TRBJ1-1, the complete variable domain is DSGVTQTPKHLITATGQRVTLRCSPRSGDLSVYWYQQSLDQGLQFLIQYYNGEERAKGNILERFSAQQFPDLHSELNLSSLELGDSALYFCASSPGAGGMNTEAFFGQGTRLTVV.

The chain joins TRBV3-1 to TRBJ1-1; TCRdb's D call, TRBD1, is unchecked because there is no DNA. Germline loops: CDR1 LGHDT, CDR2 YNNKEL (reference sequence). This CDR3 region has 16 residues. The CDR3 region is CASSQVLGGLNTEAFF. Based on the CDR3 plus reference TRBV3-1 and TRBJ1-1, the full variable domain is DTAVSQTPKYLVTQMGNDKSIKCEQNLGHDTMYWYKQDSKKFLKIMFSYNNKELIINETVPNRFSPKSPDKAHLNLHINSLELGDSAVYFCASSQVLGGLNTEAFFGQGTRLTVV.

This chain joins TRBV6-1 and TRBJ2-5; the TCRdb D gene call, TRBD1, has no DNA to confirm it. Germline V gene lookup returns CDR1 MNHNS and CDR2 SASEGT. The CDR3 has 16 residues. The CDR3 sequence: CASSEPGVTYQETQYF.

The chain recombines TRBV20-1 with TRBJ2-4; with no DNA, the TCRdb D assignment of TRBD2 cannot be verified. Germline CDR1 is DFQATT and CDR2 is SNEGSKA (reference sequence). The CDR3 covers 14 residues. The CDR3 is CSAPRDLAKNIQYF.

The chain employs TRBV13 and TRBJ1-1; TCRdb's assignment of TRBD1 cannot be checked, as there is no DNA. CDR1 and CDR2 (germline): PRHDT, FYEKMQ (reference sequence). The CDR3 runs to 14 residues. CDR3: CASRGQGSGTEAFF.

The gene calls are TRBV5-1 and TRBJ2-1; TCRdb designates TRBD2, a call that cannot be tested without DNA. Germline-derived CDR1 and CDR2 are SGHRS and YFSETQ. The CDR3 runs to 15 residues. This CDR3 is CASKNLVGSYNEQFF.

The V call is TRBV4-1, the J call TRBJ1-1. The CDR3 has 13 amino acids. Germline V gene sequence: CDR1 MGHRA, CDR2 YSYEKL. The CDR3 loop is CASSQSANTEAFF.

The chain carries TRBV19 and TRBJ2-1. The CDR3 has 14 amino acids. Germline CDR1 reads LNHDA; CDR2 reads SQIVND (reference sequence). This chain's CDR3 is CASSPWSSYNEQFF.

V is TRBV14 and J is TRBJ1-3; TCRdb's D call of TRBD1 is untestable without DNA. Germline V gene lookup returns CDR1 SGHDN and CDR2 FVKESK. CDR3 length equals 15 residues. The chain's CDR3 is CASSQYRGYGNTIYF. The variable domain in full, completed from reference TRBV14 and TRBJ1-3, reads EAGVTQFPSHSVIEKGQTVTLRCDPISGHDNLYWYRRVMGKEIKFLLHFVKESKQDESGMPNNRFLAERTGGTYSTLKVQPAELEDSGVYFCASSQYRGYGNTIYFGEGSWLTVV.

V gene TRBV28 combines with J gene TRBJ2-5; TCRdb reports TRBD2, a call that lacks DNA to check it against. The length of the CDR3 is 15 residues. CDR1 is MDHEN, CDR2 SYDVKM, per germline. The CDR3 sequence is CASRPTSGGGETQYF.

The rearrangement uses TRBV27 and TRBJ1-1. Germline values: CDR1 MNHEY, CDR2 SMNVEV (reference sequence). This CDR3 comprises 13 residues. The CDR3 loop is CASSLYSKTEAFF.

The chain employs TRBV4-1 and TRBJ1-2; TCRdb calls TRBD1, which cannot be checked without DNA. The CDR3 is 16 amino acids. Germline V lookup: CDR1 MGHRA, CDR2 YSYEKL. The CDR3 sequence: CASSQDVGQILYGYTF.